A selection of T cell receptor beta chains follows, all from one sample in a study of blood T cell repertoires in COVID-19. Clones were sequenced by immunoSEQ multiplex PCR, and TCRdb holds only the in-frame ones, with some missing. Here the sample spans fewer than 600,000 clones, around 87% being singletons. The sample taken for sequencing was PBMCs or T cells enriched from blood (not recorded which). The receptors were sampled from a woman in her forties who had recovered from COVID-19. Both conserved end residues are part of each CDR3. Part of the rows lack a size; the others show once, few, many or a class for expanded clones.

abundance,v_gene,j_gene,CDR3aa
-,TRBV4-1,TRBJ1-5,CASSQVGGISKNQPQHF
once,TRBV6-6,TRBJ1-1,CASSQRRVRNTEAFF
-,TRBV12-5,TRBJ1-5,CASGDDRVGQPQHF
-,TRBV18,TRBJ1-4,CASSPQPMRSTNEKLFF
-,TRBV6-5,TRBJ1-2,CASSYLTADNYGYTF
-,TRBV7-8,TRBJ2-2,CASSLELAGARGELFF
-,TRBV7-9,TRBJ1-2,CASSLRGALWGYTF
-,TRBV11-2,TRBJ1-5,CASSLQGNQPQHF
-,TRBV2,TRBJ2-7,CASSELAGVPIHYYEQYF
-,TRBV28,TRBJ1-2,CATIAGTANYGYTF
-,TRBV6-2/TRBV6-3,TRBJ2-5,CASSRIGQGSTETQYF
-,TRBV2,TRBJ2-1,CASREWTSGQNYNEQFF
-,TRBV2,TRBJ1-4,CASTTGGGLFF
once,TRBV18,TRBJ2-5,CASSPYAGIETQYF
few,TRBV29-1,TRBJ1-1,CSVKKQGLTEAFF
-,TRBV7-9,TRBJ2-7,CASSLSGLVYEQYF
-,TRBV29-1,TRBJ2-6,CSVVGQPSSGANVLTF
-,TRBV6-5,TRBJ2-1,CASSYSIRTGFNEQFF
-,TRBV2,TRBJ1-1,CASSFTGTQTEAFF
-,TRBV19,TRBJ2-1,CASRGTSGRGLREQFF